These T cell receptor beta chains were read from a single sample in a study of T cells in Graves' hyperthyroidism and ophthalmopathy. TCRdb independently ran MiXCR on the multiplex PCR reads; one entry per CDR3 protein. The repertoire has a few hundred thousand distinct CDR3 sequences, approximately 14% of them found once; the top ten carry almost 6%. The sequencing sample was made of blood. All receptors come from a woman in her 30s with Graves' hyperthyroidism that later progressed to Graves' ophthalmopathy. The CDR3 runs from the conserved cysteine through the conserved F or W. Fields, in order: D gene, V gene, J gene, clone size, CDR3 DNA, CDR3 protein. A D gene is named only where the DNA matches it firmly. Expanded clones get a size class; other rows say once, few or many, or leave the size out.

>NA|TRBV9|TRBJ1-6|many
TGTGCCAGCAGTGAGTTTAATTCACCCCTCCACTTT
CASSEFNSPLHF
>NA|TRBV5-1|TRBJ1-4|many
TGCGCCAGCAGCTTGGCCGAGGGCTTCGGTGAAAAACTGTTTTTT
CASSLAEGFGEKLFF
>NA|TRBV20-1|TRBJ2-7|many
TGCAGTGCTAGAGATCGGGACTGGTCCTACGAGCAGTACTTC
CSARDRDWSYEQYF
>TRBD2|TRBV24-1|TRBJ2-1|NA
TGTGCCACCAGTGACTGGGGGGAGGCGGGAGGTAGCTACAATGAGCAGTTCTTC
CATSDWGEAGGSYNEQFF
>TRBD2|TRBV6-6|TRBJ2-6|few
TGTGCCAGCAGTTACGTAAGCGGGATAGGGGGGGCCAACGTCCTGACTTTC
CASSYVSGIGGANVLTF
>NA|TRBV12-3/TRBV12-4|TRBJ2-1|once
TGTGCCAGCAGTTTATCGCCGATTTACAATGAGCAGTTCTTC
CASSLSPIYNEQFF
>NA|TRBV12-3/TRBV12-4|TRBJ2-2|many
TGTGCCAGCAGTCCGGGGAAGGCGAACACCGGGGAGCTGTTTTTT
CASSPGKANTGELFF
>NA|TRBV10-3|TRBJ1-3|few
TGTGCCATCAGTGTGGGACCGGTGTCCAACACCATATATTTT
CAISVGPVSNTIYF
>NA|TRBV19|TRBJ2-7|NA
TGTGCCAGTAGTATCTCTTCCGACTACGAGCAGTACTTC
CASSISSDYEQYF
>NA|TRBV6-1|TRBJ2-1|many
TGTGCCAGCCGGCACAGGGATTCCTACAATGAGCAGTTCTTC
CASRHRDSYNEQFF
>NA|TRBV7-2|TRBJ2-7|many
TGTGCCAGCAGCTTATTCAGCCTACCCTCCTCCTACGAGCAGTACTTC
CASSLFSLPSSYEQYF
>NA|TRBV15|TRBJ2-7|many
TGTGCCACCAGCAGACAAGAGACCTACGAGCAGTACTTC
CATSRQETYEQYF
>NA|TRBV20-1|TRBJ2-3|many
TGCAGTGCTAGGCAGGGCCTAAGGGCAGATACGCAGTATTTT
CSARQGLRADTQYF
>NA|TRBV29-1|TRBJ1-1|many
TGCAGCGTTGATGGGGGGGAGGAGACTGAAGCTTTCTTT
CSVDGGEETEAFF
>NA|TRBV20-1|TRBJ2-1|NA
TGCAGTGCCCCATGGGGCCCCAATGAGCAGTTCTTC
CSAPWGPNEQFF
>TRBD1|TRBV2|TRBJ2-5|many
TGTGCCTGGCTTCGGGGACAGGGGGAGGAGACCCAGTACTTC
CAWLRGQGEETQYF
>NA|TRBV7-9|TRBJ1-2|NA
TGTGCCAGCGAATCCCGGCCCTACTATGGCTACACCTTC
CASESRPYYGYTF
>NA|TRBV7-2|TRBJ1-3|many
TGTGCCAGCAGCTTAGAAGGGGATGGAAACACCATATATTTT
CASSLEGDGNTIYF
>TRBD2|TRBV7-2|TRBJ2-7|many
TGTGCCAGCAGCTTACGGGGGATCCTAGCGGGAGAGGGGGCATACGAGCAGTACTTC
CASSLRGILAGEGAYEQYF
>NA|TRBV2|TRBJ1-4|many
TGTGCCAGCGAGGCGGCCGGGAAACTGTTTTTT
CASEAAGKLFF
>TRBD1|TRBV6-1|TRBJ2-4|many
TGTGCCAGCAGTCCCTCGACAGGGGGTTCCAAAAACATTCAGTACTTC
CASSPSTGGSKNIQYF
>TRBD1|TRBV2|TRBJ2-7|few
TGTGCCAGCAAGACAGGGACCCTCTACGAGCAGTACTTC
CASKTGTLYEQYF
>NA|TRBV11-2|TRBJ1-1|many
TGTGCCAGCAGGCAGGGCCCGCGAATGAACACTGAAGCTTTCTTT
CASRQGPRMNTEAFF
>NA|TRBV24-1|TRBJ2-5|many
TGTGCCACCAGTGAAACCCCTGACCGGGGACGGGCCCAGTACTTC
CATSETPDRGRAQYF
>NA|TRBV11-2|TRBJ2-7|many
TGTGCCAGCAGCTCTTGGAAGTCCTACGAGCAGTACTTC
CASSSWKSYEQYF
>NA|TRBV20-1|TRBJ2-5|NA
TGCAGTGCGAGCAATCAAGAGACCCAGTACTTC
CSASNQETQYF
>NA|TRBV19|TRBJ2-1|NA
TGTGCCAGTAGTATCCGGACTAAGGAAATGGATGAGCAGTTCTTC
CASSIRTKEMDEQFF
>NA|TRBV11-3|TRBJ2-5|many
TGTGCCAGCAGCTCCCGTTTTGCGGAAGAGACCCAGTACTTC
CASSSRFAEETQYF
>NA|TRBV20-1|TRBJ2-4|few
TGCAGTGCTAGAGATGTTAACCGGGGCGGAAACATTCAGTACTTC
CSARDVNRGGNIQYF
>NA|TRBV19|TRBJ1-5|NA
TGTGCCACCCAAAGGCGGGCTGGTCAGCCCCAGCATTTT
CATQRRAGQPQHF
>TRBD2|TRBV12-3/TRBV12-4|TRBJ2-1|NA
TGTGCCAGCAGCCCCCCCGGCGCGGGAGCCAACTACAATGAGCAGTTCTTC
CASSPPGAGANYNEQFF
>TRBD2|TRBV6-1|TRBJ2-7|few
TGTGCCAGCTGGACTAGCGAAAGCGAGCAGTACTTC
CASWTSESEQYF
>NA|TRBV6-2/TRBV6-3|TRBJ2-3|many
TGTGCCAGCAGATATCCTGCAGATACGCAGTATTTT
CASRYPADTQYF
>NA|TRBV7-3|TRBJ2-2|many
TGTGCCAGCAGCTTAACTTTGATAGGGGAGCGGGCCGGGGAGCTGTTTTTT
CASSLTLIGERAGELFF
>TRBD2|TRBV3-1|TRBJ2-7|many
TGTGCCACTCTCGGCGGTAGCGGGAGACGAGAGCAGTACTTC
CATLGGSGRREQYF
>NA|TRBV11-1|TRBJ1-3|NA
TGTGCCAGCAGCTTAACCGGGACAAAGTCAAACACCATATATTTT
CASSLTGTKSNTIYF
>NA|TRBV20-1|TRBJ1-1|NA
TGCAGTGCTACAGGGTTCGGCACTGAAGCTTTCTTT
CSATGFGTEAFF